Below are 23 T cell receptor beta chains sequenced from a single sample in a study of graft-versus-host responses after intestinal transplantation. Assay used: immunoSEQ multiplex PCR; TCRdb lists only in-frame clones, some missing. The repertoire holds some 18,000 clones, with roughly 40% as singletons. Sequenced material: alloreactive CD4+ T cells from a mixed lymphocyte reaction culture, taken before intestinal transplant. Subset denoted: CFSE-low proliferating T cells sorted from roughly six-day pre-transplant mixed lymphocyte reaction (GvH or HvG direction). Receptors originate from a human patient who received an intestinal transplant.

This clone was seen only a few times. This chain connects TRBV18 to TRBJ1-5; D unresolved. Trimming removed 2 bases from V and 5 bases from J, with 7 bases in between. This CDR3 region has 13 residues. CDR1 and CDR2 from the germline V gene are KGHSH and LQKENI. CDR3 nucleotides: TGTGCCAGCTCACCAGTAGGTGATCAGCCCCAGCATTTT. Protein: CASSPVGDQPQHF.

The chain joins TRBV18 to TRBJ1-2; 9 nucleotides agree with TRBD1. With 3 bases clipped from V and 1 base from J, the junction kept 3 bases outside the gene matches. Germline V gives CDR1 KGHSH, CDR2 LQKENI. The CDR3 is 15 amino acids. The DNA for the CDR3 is TGTGCCAGCTCACCTGGGACAGGGCTTAACTATGGCTACACCTTC. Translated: CASSPGTGLNYGYTF.

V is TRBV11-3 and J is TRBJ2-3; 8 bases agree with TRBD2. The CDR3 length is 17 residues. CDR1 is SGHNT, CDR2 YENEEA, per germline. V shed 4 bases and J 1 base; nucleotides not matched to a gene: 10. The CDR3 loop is CASSSPNKLAGTDTQYF. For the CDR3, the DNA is TGTGCCAGCAGCTCGCCGAACAAACTAGCGGGCACAGATACGCAGTATTTT.

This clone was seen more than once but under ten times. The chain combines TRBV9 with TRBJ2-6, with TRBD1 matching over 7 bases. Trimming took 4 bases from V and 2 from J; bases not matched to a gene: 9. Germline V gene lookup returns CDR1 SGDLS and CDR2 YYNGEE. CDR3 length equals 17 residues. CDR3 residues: CASSPRQGITGANVLTF. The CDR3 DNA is TGTGCCAGCAGCCCAAGACAGGGTATCACTGGGGCCAACGTCCTGACTTTC.

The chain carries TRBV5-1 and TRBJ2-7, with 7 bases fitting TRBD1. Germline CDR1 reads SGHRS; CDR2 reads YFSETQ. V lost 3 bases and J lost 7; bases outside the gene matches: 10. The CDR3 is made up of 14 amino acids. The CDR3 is CASSSQGQSGEQYF. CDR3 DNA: TGCGCCAGCAGCTCCCAGGGACAGAGTGGGGAGCAGTACTTC.

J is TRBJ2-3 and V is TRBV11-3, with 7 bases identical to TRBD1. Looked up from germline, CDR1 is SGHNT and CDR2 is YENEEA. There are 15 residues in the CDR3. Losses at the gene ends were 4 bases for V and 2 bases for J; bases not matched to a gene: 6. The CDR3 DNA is TGTGCCAGCAGCTCCTCGACAGGGTTCACAGATACGCAGTATTTT. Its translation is CASSSSTGFTDTQYF.

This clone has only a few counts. As DNA, the CDR3 is TGTGCCAGCAGCGGTAGACATCCCTTATCACCCCTCCACTTT. The encoded protein is CASSGRHPLSPLHF. This rearrangement joins TRBV9 to TRBJ1-6, with D hard to call. Germline CDR1 SGDLS, CDR2 YYNGEE. Trimming removed 3 bases at V and 10 bases at J, with 14 bases between. This CDR3 has 14 residues. Looking up the rest from reference TRBV9 and TRBJ1-6 gives the full variable domain: DSGVTQTPKHLITATGQRVTLRCSPRSGDLSVYWYQQSLDQGLQFLIQYYNGEERAKGNILERFSAQQFPDLHSELNLSSLELGDSALYFCASSGRHPLSPLHFGNGTRLTVT.

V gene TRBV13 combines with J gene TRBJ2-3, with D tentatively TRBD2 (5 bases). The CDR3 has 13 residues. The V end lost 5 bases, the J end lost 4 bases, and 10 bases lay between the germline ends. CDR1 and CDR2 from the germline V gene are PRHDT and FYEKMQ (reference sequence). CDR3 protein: CASSRAGADTQYF. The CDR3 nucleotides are TGTGCCAGCAGCCGGGCGGGCGCAGATACGCAGTATTTT. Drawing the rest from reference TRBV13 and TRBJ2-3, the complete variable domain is AAGVIQSPRHLIKEKRETATLKCYPIPRHDTVYWYQQGPGQDPQFLISFYEKMQSDKGSIPDRFSAQQFSDYHSELNMSSLELGDSALYFCASSRAGADTQYFGPGTRLTVL.

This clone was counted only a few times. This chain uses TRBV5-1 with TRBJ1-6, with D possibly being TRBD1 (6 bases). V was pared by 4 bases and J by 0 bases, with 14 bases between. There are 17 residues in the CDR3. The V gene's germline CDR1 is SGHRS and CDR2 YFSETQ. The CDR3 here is CASSPTGSGSYNSPLHF. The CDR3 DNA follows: TGCGCCAGCAGCCCGACAGGTTCGGGCTCCTATAATTCACCCCTCCACTTT.

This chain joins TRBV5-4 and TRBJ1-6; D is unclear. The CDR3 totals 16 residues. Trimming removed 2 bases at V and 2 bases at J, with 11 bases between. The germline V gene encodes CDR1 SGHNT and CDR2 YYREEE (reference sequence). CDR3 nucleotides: TGTGCCAGCAGCTTATTTGTAGCGCCCTATAATTCACCCCTCCACTTT. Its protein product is CASSLFVAPYNSPLHF. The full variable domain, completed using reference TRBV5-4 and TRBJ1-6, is ETGVTQSPTHLIKTRGQQVTLRCSSQSGHNTVSWYQQALGQGPQFIFQYYREEENGRGNFPPRFSGLQFPNYSSELNVNALELDDSALYLCASSLFVAPYNSPLHFGNGTRLTVT.

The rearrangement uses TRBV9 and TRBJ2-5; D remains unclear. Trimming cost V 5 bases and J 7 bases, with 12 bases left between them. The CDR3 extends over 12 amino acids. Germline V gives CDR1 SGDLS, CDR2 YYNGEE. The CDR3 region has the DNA TGTGCCAGCAGTTATAAAGCTGGGACCCAGTACTTC. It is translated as CASSYKAGTQYF.

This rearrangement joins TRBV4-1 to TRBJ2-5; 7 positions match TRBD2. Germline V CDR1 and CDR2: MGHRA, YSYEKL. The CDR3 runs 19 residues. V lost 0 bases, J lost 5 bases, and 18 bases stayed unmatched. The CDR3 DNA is TGCGCCAGCAGCCAAGATGGCCAAGCGGGGTTCACATTGGCGGAGACCCAGTACTTC. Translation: CASSQDGQAGFTLAETQYF.

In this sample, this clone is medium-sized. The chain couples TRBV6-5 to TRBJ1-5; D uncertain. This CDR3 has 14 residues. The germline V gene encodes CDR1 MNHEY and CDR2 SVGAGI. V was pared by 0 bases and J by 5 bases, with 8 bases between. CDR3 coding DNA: TGTGCCAGCAGTTACTCCTCGGTGGATCAGCCCCAGCATTTT. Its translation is CASSYSSVDQPQHF.

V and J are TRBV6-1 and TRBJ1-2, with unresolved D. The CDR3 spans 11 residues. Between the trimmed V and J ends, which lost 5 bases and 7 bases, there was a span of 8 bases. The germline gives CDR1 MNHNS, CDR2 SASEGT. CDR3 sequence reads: CASSSKGGYTF. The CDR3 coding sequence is TGTGCCAGCAGTTCGAAGGGTGGCTACACCTTC.

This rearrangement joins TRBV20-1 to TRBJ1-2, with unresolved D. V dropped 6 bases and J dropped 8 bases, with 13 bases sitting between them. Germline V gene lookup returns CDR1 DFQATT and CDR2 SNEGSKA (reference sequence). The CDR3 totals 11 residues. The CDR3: CSATAPGGYTF. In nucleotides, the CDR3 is TGCAGTGCCACGGCCCCGGGGGGCTACACCTTC.

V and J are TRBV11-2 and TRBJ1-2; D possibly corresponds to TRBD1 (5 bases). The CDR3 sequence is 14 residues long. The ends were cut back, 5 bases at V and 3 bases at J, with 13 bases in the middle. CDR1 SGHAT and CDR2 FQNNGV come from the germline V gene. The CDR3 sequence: CASSSRQTYYGYTF. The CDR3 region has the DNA TGTGCCAGCAGCAGCCGACAGACATACTATGGCTACACCTTC.

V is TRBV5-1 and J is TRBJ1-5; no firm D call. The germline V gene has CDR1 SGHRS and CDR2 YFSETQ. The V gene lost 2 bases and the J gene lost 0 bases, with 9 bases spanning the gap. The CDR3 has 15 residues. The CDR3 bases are TGCGCCAGCAGCTTATGGGGAAATAGCAATCAGCCCCAGCATTTT. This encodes CASSLWGNSNQPQHF.

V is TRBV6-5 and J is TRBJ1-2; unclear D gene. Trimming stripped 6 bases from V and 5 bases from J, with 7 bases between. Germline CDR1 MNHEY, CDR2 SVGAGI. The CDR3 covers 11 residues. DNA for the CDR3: TGTGCCAGCAGACAAGGGTATGGCTACACCTTC. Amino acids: CASRQGYGYTF.

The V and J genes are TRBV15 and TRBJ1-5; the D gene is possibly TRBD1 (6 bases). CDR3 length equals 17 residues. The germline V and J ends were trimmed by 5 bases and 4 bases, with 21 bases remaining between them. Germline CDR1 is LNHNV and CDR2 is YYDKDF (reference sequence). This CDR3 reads CATSPLGGVRENQPQHF. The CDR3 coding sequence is TGTGCCACCAGCCCACTAGGGGGGGTAAGGGAGAATCAGCCCCAGCATTTT.

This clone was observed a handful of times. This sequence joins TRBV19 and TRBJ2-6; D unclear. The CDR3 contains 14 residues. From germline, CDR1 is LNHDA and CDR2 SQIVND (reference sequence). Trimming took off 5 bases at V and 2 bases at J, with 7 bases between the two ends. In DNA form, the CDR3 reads TGTGCCAGTAGTTTTGGGACTGGGGCCAACGTCCTGACTTTC. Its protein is CASSFGTGANVLTF.

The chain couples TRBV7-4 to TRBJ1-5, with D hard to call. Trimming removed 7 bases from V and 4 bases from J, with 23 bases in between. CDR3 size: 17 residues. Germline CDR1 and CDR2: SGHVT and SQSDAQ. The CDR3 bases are TGTGCCAGCACCGGTCCTAGGGCAACCTGCCGGAATCAGCCCCAGCATTTT. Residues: CASTGPRATCRNQPQHF.

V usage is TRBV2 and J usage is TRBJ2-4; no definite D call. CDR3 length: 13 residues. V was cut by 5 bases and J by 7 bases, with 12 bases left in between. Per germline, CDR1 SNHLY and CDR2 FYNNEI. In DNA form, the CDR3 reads TGTGCCAGCAGTAAGTTGGTTAGGAACATTCAGTACTTC. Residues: CASSKLVRNIQYF.

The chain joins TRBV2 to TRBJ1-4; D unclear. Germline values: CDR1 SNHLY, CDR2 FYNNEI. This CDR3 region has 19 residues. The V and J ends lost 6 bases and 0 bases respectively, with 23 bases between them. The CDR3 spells CASRSNGQAPTSTNEKLFF. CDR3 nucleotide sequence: TGTGCCAGCAGATCTAATGGGCAGGCCCCAACCTCAACTAATGAAAAACTGTTTTTT.